This T cell receptor beta chain was identified in a study of T-cell reconstitution after alpha-beta-depleted transplantation in children. Researchers prepared the TCRbeta library using unique molecular identifiers, the study reports. One entry per CDR3 protein results from TCRdb running MiXCR on the PCR reads. The table shows some 240,000 distinct CDR3 sequences, with about 12% occurring only once. This clonotype came up many times. Trimming shortened V by 3 bases and J by 5 bases, and 17 bases separated the two germline ends. This CDR3 spans 16 amino acids. The material was PBMCs from the stem cell graft donor, obtained from the stem cell graft. This clonotype was obtained from a human donor who donated a stem cell graft to a child with acute lymphoblastic leukemia. This sequence joins TRBV12-3 or TRBV12-4 and TRBJ2-1, with TRBD2 as a possible D gene (5 bases). The CDR3 is CASSFLVRAVNNEQFF. DNA of the CDR3: TGTGCCAGCAGTTTTCTAGTCCGAGCGGTAAACAATGAGCAGTTCTTC.